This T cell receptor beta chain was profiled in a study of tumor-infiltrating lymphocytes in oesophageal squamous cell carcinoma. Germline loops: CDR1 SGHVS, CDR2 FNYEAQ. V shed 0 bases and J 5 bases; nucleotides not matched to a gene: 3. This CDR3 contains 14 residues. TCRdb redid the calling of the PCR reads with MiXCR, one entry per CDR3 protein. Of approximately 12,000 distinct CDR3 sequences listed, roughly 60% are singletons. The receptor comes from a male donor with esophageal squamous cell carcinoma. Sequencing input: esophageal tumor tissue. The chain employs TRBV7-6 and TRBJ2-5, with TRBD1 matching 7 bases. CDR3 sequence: CASSLAGTDETQYF. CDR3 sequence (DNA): TGTGCCAGCAGCTTAGCCGGGACAGACGAGACCCAGTACTTC.